This is a list of T cell receptor beta chains from one sample in a study of cytomegalovirus exposure and HLA in healthy donors. TCRdb's copy holds only in-frame clones and misses some; the assay was immunoSEQ multiplex PCR. The sample yields about 130,000 clones, around four fifths seen once. Sequencing was done on a sample of PBMCs. The receptors were sampled from a boy younger than 10 in good health and CMV-seronegative. The CDR3 runs from the conserved cysteine through the conserved F or W. Each record gives: CDR3 DNA, CDR3 protein, clone size, J gene, D gene, V gene. The D gene is left open where the match is weak. Clone size is stated in some rows and not others, as once, few, many or a class when expanded.

cdr3_nt: TGTGCCAGCAGCTTAGGTGAGGGGGGGAATGAGCAGTTCTTC; cdr3_aa: CASSLGEGGNEQFF; clone_size: -; j_call: TRBJ2-1; d_call: -; v_call: TRBV7-3
cdr3_nt: TGTGCCAGCAGCTTACGCCCAGGGCTATCTCGATTCACAGATACGCAGTATTTT; cdr3_aa: CASSLRPGLSRFTDTQYF; clone_size: -; j_call: TRBJ2-3; d_call: -; v_call: TRBV13
cdr3_nt: TGTGCCAGCAGCAGGGACTTCGGCGGGCCCCAGCATTTT; cdr3_aa: CASSRDFGGPQHF; clone_size: -; j_call: TRBJ1-5; d_call: -; v_call: TRBV2
cdr3_nt: TGTGCCAGCAGTTCCATGGGGACAGGGTATGAAGCTTTCTTT; cdr3_aa: CASSSMGTGYEAFF; clone_size: -; j_call: TRBJ1-1; d_call: TRBD1; v_call: TRBV27
cdr3_nt: TGTGCCAGCAGTGAAACGGGACTAGCGGGAACAGATACGCAGTATTTT; cdr3_aa: CASSETGLAGTDTQYF; clone_size: -; j_call: TRBJ2-3; d_call: TRBD2; v_call: TRBV25-1
cdr3_nt: TGTGCCATCACTAGCGGCAGCACAGATACGCAGTATTTT; cdr3_aa: CAITSGSTDTQYF; clone_size: once; j_call: TRBJ2-3; d_call: TRBD2; v_call: TRBV10-3
cdr3_nt: TGTGCCAGTAGCAATCCCTTGGGGACAGGGGCCCGGGGCTATGGCTACACCTTC; cdr3_aa: CASSNPLGTGARGYGYTF; clone_size: -; j_call: TRBJ1-2; d_call: TRBD1; v_call: TRBV19
cdr3_nt: TGTGCCAGCAGTTCCCGGACAGGGCAGGGCTACACCTTC; cdr3_aa: CASSSRTGQGYTF; clone_size: once; j_call: TRBJ1-2; d_call: TRBD1; v_call: TRBV6-5
cdr3_nt: TGTGCCTGGAAAGGGACAGGGGAGAGTGAAAAACTGTTTTTT; cdr3_aa: CAWKGTGESEKLFF; clone_size: -; j_call: TRBJ1-4; d_call: TRBD1; v_call: TRBV30
cdr3_nt: TGCAGCGTTGAGGACAGGCAAGACCAAGAGACCCAGTACTTC; cdr3_aa: CSVEDRQDQETQYF; clone_size: -; j_call: TRBJ2-5; d_call: TRBD1; v_call: TRBV29-1
cdr3_nt: TGTGCCAGCGTCGGGGGACTTAAGAACACCGGGGAGCTGTTTTTT; cdr3_aa: CASVGGLKNTGELFF; clone_size: once; j_call: TRBJ2-2; d_call: -; v_call: TRBV9
cdr3_nt: TGTTCCAGCAGCCCAGGGTCCTACGAGCAGTACTTC; cdr3_aa: CSSSPGSYEQYF; clone_size: -; j_call: TRBJ2-7; d_call: -; v_call: TRBV7-9
cdr3_nt: TGTGCCAGCACTGGGGGGGTTTACAATGAGCAGTTCTTC; cdr3_aa: CASTGGVYNEQFF; clone_size: few; j_call: TRBJ2-1; d_call: TRBD2; v_call: TRBV6-5
cdr3_nt: TGTGCCAGTAGTATTATGAGTCCGGGCAATCAGCCCCAGCATTTT; cdr3_aa: CASSIMSPGNQPQHF; clone_size: once; j_call: TRBJ1-5; d_call: -; v_call: TRBV19
cdr3_nt: TGCGCCAGCAGCCAAGATTCGGGGTCGGGTGAAAAACTGTTTTTT; cdr3_aa: CASSQDSGSGEKLFF; clone_size: -; j_call: TRBJ1-4; d_call: -; v_call: TRBV4-3
cdr3_nt: TGCGCCAGCAGCTGGGGGGGGCGACGAACAACTGAAGCTTTCTTT; cdr3_aa: CASSWGGRRTTEAFF; clone_size: -; j_call: TRBJ1-1; d_call: -; v_call: TRBV5-1
cdr3_nt: TGTGCCAGCAGTTACTCCCAAGTTAGCTCTGGAAACACCATATATTTT; cdr3_aa: CASSYSQVSSGNTIYF; clone_size: -; j_call: TRBJ1-3; d_call: -; v_call: TRBV6-5
cdr3_nt: TGTGCCAGCAGTTTATCCGAAACGACAGCGAACACTGAAGCTTTCTTT; cdr3_aa: CASSLSETTANTEAFF; clone_size: -; j_call: TRBJ1-1; d_call: -; v_call: TRBV27
cdr3_nt: TGTGCCAGCAGCCCCAGCGGCAGCTCCTACAATGAGCAGTTCTTC; cdr3_aa: CASSPSGSSYNEQFF; clone_size: few; j_call: TRBJ2-1; d_call: -; v_call: TRBV9
cdr3_nt: TGTGCCAGCAGCCAAGATCTTGAAGCGGGGGCCTACGAGCAGTACTTC; cdr3_aa: CASSQDLEAGAYEQYF; clone_size: few; j_call: TRBJ2-7; d_call: TRBD2; v_call: TRBV4-2
cdr3_nt: TGTGCCAGCAGCTCGATGACAGGGAGCACTGAAGCTTTCTTT; cdr3_aa: CASSSMTGSTEAFF; clone_size: once; j_call: TRBJ1-1; d_call: TRBD1; v_call: TRBV7-3
cdr3_nt: TGTGCCAGCAGCCAAGCGGGGACAGTCTACGGCTACACCTTC; cdr3_aa: CASSQAGTVYGYTF; clone_size: -; j_call: TRBJ1-2; d_call: TRBD1; v_call: TRBV4-2
cdr3_nt: TGTGCCAGCAGCTTGGTACTAGACACAGATACGCAGTATTTT; cdr3_aa: CASSLVLDTDTQYF; clone_size: -; j_call: TRBJ2-3; d_call: -; v_call: TRBV5-4
cdr3_nt: TGTGCCAGTAGTATAGCCCCTTACCGGGACTACGAGCAGTACTTC; cdr3_aa: CASSIAPYRDYEQYF; clone_size: -; j_call: TRBJ2-7; d_call: -; v_call: TRBV19
cdr3_nt: TGTGCCAGCAGCGACCCCGGGACAATAGCTAACTATGGCTACACCTTC; cdr3_aa: CASSDPGTIANYGYTF; clone_size: once; j_call: TRBJ1-2; d_call: -; v_call: TRBV5-6
cdr3_nt: TGTGCCAGCAGTTCCCAGGGTAGCTATGGCTACACCTTC; cdr3_aa: CASSSQGSYGYTF; clone_size: -; j_call: TRBJ1-2; d_call: -; v_call: TRBV6-6
cdr3_nt: TGCGCCAGCAGTGAACTAGCGGGAGAGGGTGAGCAGTTCTTC; cdr3_aa: CASSELAGEGEQFF; clone_size: -; j_call: TRBJ2-1; d_call: TRBD2; v_call: TRBV10-2
cdr3_nt: TGTGCCAGCAGTTTATCCGGGAGGGAAATTGACGAGCAGTACTTC; cdr3_aa: CASSLSGREIDEQYF; clone_size: -; j_call: TRBJ2-7; d_call: TRBD2; v_call: TRBV27
cdr3_nt: TGCGCCAGCAGCCATAACAGACTGAACACTGAAGCTTTCTTT; cdr3_aa: CASSHNRLNTEAFF; clone_size: many; j_call: TRBJ1-1; d_call: -; v_call: TRBV4-3
cdr3_nt: TGTGCCAGCAGCGCCGATGGGCGGGGAGATACGCAGTATTTT; cdr3_aa: CASSADGRGDTQYF; clone_size: -; j_call: TRBJ2-3; d_call: -; v_call: TRBV7-2
cdr3_nt: TGTGCCAGCAGGTATTCCGGGGGAGCCAGCTCCTACAATGAGCAGTTCTTC; cdr3_aa: CASRYSGGASSYNEQFF; clone_size: -; j_call: TRBJ2-1; d_call: -; v_call: TRBV2
cdr3_nt: TGTGCCAGCAGTGATATGTGGACAGGGAAAACCGGGGAGCTGTTTTTT; cdr3_aa: CASSDMWTGKTGELFF; clone_size: few; j_call: TRBJ2-2; d_call: TRBD1; v_call: TRBV25-1
cdr3_nt: TGTGCCAGCAGTCCTACACAGGGAACAGGTGGCTACACCTTC; cdr3_aa: CASSPTQGTGGYTF; clone_size: -; j_call: TRBJ1-2; d_call: -; v_call: TRBV2